This paragraph covers one TCR beta chain sequence. The source of the sample is a study of OX40 agonist ivuxolimab in advanced cancers. Study background: Patients took ivuxolimab, an agonistic anti-OX40 (CD134) antibody. Hepatocellular carcinoma, melanoma, renal cell or head and neck cancer affected the dose-escalation patients.

Some clones are missing from TCRdb's copy, which holds only in-frame ones; the method was immunoSEQ multiplex PCR. The sample yields some 74,000 clones, roughly 82% seen once. Exclusion applied to patients with autoimmune disease history or systemic immunosuppression. This TCR came from an adult with an advanced solid tumor such as melanoma, head and neck, liver or kidney cancer. Sequencing used CD4+ or CD8+ T cells sorted from blood, obtained in a trial of the OX40 agonist ivuxolimab.

In DNA, the CDR3 is TGTGCCAGCAGCTTACCCCCTGAGACCCAGTACTTC. Its translation is CASSLPPETQYF. The genes are TRBV7-2 and TRBJ2-5, with D hard to call. The CDR3 contains 12 residues. Trimming took off 2 bases at V and 5 bases at J, with 6 bases between the two ends. Per the germline V gene, CDR1 is SGHTA and CDR2 is FQGNSA. Supplemented by reference TRBV7-2 and TRBJ2-5, the full variable domain reads GAGVSQSPSNKVTEKGKDVELRCDPISGHTALYWYRQSLGQGLEFLIYFQGNSAPDKSGLPSDRFSAERTGGSVSTLTIQRTQQEDSAVYLCASSLPPETQYFGPGTRLLVL.